These 7 T cell receptor beta chains originate from one sample sequenced in a study of shared clonotypes between healthy human individuals. The method was immunoSEQ multiplex PCR; TCRdb's version includes in-frame clones alone and lacks a portion of them. This sample has a few million clones, with over 90% found just once. Sequencing used naive CD4+ T cells from PBMCs. Subset noted: CD45RA+ positively selected. The receptors stem from a man aged 18 to 35 in good health. Some clones in this sample may be carry-over from other donors' samples.

This clone was observed a single time. The CDR3 DNA follows: TGCGCCAGCAGCTTTCAGCCAGAAACAAACACTGAAGCTTTCTTT. It encodes CASSFQPETNTEAFF. This rearrangement joins TRBV5-1 to TRBJ1-1; D not certain. V was shortened by 2 bases and J by 2 bases, with 13 bases between the two germline ends. Germline V lookup: CDR1 SGHRS, CDR2 YFSETQ. The CDR3 is 15 residues long.

The V gene is TRBV7-9, the J gene TRBJ2-3; 8 bases map to TRBD2. The trim removed 3 bases at V and 1 base at J, leaving 3 bases unmatched. The CDR3 runs to 15 residues. Germline values: CDR1 SEHNR, CDR2 FQNEAQ (reference sequence). CDR3 region: CASSFLTSGTDTQYF. The CDR3 bases are TGTGCCAGCAGCTTTTTGACTAGCGGCACAGATACGCAGTATTTT.

In its sample, this clone was seen once. V gene TRBV7-2 combines with J gene TRBJ2-2; 11 bases fit TRBD2. Trimming removed 4 bases from V and 3 bases from J; junction bases left unmatched: 7. There are 17 residues in the CDR3. Germline-derived CDR1 and CDR2 are SGHTA and FQGNSA. The CDR3 nucleotides read TGTGCCAGCAGCTCTCAACGACTAGCGGGACACACCGGGGAGCTGTTTTTT. Its protein product is CASSSQRLAGHTGELFF.

The V gene is TRBV15, the J gene TRBJ2-7; D gene ambiguous. V shed 3 bases and J shed 2 bases, with 8 bases lying between them. The CDR3 is 13 amino acids. Germline assignment: CDR1 LNHNV and CDR2 YYDKDF (reference sequence). The chain's CDR3 is CATSSPEAYEQYF. CDR3 sequence (DNA): TGTGCCACCAGCAGTCCCGAGGCCTACGAGCAGTACTTC.

CDR3 DNA: TGTGCCAGCAATTCCGGGGAGTGGAACACCGGGGAGCTGTTTTTT. Its protein product is CASNSGEWNTGELFF. J is TRBJ2-2 and V is TRBV2, with D tentatively TRBD2 (5 bases). Trimming left V 7 bases short and J 1 base short, with 13 bases between. The germline gives CDR1 SNHLY, CDR2 FYNNEI. The CDR3 covers 15 residues.

This clone was picked up one time. This chain connects TRBV5-1 to TRBJ1-2; D may be TRBD1 (5 bases). The V end lost 4 bases, the J end lost 0 bases, and 22 bases lay between the germline ends. CDR1 and CDR2 from the germline V gene are SGHRS and YFSETQ. This CDR3 is 18 amino acids long. The CDR3 protein is CASSLVGEISGANYGYTF. CDR3 nucleotides: TGCGCCAGCAGCCTGGTAGGGGAAATAAGCGGAGCTAACTATGGCTACACCTTC.

The chain is built from TRBV10-2 and TRBJ2-1; 11 positions agree with TRBD2. Germline CDR1 is WSHSY and CDR2 is SAAADI. V lost 6 bases to trimming and J lost 4 bases; unmatched junction nucleotides: 5. This CDR3 is built from 15 residues. The CDR3 nucleotides read TGCGCCAGCAGCCAGACTAGCGGGGTATACAATGAGCAGTTCTTC. It translates to CASSQTSGVYNEQFF.